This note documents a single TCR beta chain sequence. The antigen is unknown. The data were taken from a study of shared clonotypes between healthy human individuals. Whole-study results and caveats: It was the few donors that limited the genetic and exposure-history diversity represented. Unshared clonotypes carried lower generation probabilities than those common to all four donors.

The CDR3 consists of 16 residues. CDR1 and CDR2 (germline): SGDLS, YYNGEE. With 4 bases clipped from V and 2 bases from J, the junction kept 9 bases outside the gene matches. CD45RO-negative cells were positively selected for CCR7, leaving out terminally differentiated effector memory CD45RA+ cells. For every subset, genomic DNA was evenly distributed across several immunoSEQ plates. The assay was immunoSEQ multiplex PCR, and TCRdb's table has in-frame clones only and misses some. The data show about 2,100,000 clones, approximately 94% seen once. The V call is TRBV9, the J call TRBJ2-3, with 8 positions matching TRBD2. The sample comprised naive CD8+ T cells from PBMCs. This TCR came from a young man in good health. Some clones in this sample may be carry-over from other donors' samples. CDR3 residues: CASSPGSGGLTDTQYF. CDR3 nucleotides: TGTGCCAGCAGCCCGGGTTCGGGAGGGCTCACAGATACGCAGTATTTT.